This entry describes one T cell receptor (beta chain). The junction differs from germline at one of its ends, possibly a read error. These data come from a study of tumor and adjacent non-tumor tissue in lung cancer. A modified ARM-PCR protocol with three rounds of nested PCR amplified TCRbeta. A single record per CDR3 protein comes from TCRdb applying MiXCR to the multiplex PCR reads. Of 65,000 to 90,000 distinct CDR3 sequences in the sample, around two thirds were seen once. There are 16 residues in the CDR3. Germline lookup yields CDR1 WSHSY and CDR2 SAAADI. RNA was extracted from bulk tissue without any cell sorting.

This TCR was recovered from a woman in her 70s with non-small cell lung cancer. The material sequenced was lung tumor tissue. The J gene is TRBJ2-4, the V gene TRBV10-2; TRBD2 agrees at 10 bases. DNA of the CDR3: TGCGCGAGCAGTGTTGAACTAGCGGGGCACAAAAACATTCAGTACTTC. Amino acid sequence: CASSVELAGHKNIQYF.